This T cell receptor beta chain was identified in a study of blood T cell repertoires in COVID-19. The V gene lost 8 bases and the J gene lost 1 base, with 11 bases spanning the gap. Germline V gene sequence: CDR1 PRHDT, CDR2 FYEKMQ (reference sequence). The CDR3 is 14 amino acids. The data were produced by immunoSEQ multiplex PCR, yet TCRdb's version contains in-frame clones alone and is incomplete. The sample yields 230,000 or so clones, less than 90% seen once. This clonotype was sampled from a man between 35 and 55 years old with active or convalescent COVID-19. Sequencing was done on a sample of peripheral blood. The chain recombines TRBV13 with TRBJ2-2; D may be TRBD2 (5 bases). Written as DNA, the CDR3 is TGTGCCAGCGCTTCGGGGTTGAACACCGGGGAGCTGTTTTTT. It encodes CASASGLNTGELFF.